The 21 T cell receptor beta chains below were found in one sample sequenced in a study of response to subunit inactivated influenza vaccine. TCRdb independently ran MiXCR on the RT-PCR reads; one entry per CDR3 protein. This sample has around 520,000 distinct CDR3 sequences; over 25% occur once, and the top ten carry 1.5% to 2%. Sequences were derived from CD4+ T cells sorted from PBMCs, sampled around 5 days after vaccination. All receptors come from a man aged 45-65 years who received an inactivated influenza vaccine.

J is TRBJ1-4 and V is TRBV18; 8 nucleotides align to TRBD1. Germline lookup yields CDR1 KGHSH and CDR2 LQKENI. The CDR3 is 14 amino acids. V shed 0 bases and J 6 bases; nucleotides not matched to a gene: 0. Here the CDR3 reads CASSPPDRDEKLFF. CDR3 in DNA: TGTGCCAGCTCACCACCGGACAGGGATGAAAAACTGTTTTTT.

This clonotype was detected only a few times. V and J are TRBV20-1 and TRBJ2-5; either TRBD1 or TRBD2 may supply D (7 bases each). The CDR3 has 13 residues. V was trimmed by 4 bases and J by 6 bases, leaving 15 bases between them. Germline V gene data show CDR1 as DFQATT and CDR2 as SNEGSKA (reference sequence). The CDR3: CSATTGREQTQYF. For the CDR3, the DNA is TGCAGTGCTACGACAGGGAGGGAGCAGACCCAGTACTTC.

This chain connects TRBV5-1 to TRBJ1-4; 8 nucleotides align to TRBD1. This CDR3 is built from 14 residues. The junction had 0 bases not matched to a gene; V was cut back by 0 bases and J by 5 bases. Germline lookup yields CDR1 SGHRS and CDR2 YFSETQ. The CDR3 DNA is TGCGCCAGCAGCTTGGGGGACAGGAATGAAAAACTGTTTTTT. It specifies CASSLGDRNEKLFF.

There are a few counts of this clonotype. The CDR3 DNA reads TGTGCCAGCAGCTTATTTCTTGGACTAGCGGGAGATACGCAGTATTTT. Amino acids: CASSLFLGLAGDTQYF. The J gene is TRBJ2-3, the V gene TRBV7-2; 11 bases map to TRBD2. Per germline, CDR1 SGHTA and CDR2 FQGNSA. V gave up 2 bases and J gave up 5 bases; unmatched junction bases: 6. The CDR3 spans 16 residues.

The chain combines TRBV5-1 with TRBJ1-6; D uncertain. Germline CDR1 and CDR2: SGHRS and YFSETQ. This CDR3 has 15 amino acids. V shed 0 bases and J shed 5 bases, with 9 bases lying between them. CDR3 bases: TGCGCCAGCAGCTTGGACCAGCAGCATAATTCACCCCTCCACTTT. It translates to CASSLDQQHNSPLHF.

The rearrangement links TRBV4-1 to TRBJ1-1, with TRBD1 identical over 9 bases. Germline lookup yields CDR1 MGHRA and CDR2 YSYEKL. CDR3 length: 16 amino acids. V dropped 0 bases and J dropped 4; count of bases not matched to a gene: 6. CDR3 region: CASSQEGRGQGTEAFF. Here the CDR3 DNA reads TGCGCCAGCAGCCAAGAAGGTAGGGGACAGGGCACTGAAGCTTTCTTT.

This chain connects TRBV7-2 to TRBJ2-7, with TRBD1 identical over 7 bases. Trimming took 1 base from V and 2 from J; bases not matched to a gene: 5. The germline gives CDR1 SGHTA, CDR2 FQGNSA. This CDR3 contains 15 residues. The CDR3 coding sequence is TGTGCCAGCAGCTTAGAAGGGACAGTGCCCTACGAGCAGTACTTC. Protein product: CASSLEGTVPYEQYF.

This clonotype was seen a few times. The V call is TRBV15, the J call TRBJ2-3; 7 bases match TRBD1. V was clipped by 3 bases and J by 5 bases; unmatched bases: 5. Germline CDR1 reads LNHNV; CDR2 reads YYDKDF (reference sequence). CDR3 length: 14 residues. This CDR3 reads CATSRTGKGDTQYF. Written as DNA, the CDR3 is TGTGCCACCAGCAGGACAGGGAAGGGAGATACGCAGTATTTT. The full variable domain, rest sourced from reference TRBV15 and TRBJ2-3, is DAMVIQNPRYQVTQFGKPVTLSCSQTLNHNVMYWYQQKSSQAPKLLFHYYDKDFNNEADTPDNFQSRRPNTSFCFLDIRSPGLGDTAMYLCATSRTGKGDTQYFGPGTRLTVL.

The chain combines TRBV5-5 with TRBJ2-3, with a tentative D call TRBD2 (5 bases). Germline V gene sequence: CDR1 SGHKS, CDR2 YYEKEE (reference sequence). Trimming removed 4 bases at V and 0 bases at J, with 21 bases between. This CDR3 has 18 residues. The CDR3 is CASSPRGQVGASTDTQYF. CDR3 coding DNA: TGTGCCAGCAGCCCTCGCGGGCAGGTGGGAGCTAGCACAGATACGCAGTATTTT.

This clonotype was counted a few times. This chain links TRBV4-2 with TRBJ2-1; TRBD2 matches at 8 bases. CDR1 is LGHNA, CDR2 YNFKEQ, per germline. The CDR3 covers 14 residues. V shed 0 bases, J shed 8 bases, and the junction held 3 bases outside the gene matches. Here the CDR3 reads CASSQEGLADEQFF. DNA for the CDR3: TGTGCCAGCAGCCAAGAAGGACTAGCCGATGAGCAGTTCTTC.

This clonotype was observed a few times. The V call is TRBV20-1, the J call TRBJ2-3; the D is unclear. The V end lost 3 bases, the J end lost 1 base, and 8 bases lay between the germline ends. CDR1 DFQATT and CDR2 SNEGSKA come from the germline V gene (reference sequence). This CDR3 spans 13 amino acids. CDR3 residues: CSASPAGTDTQYF. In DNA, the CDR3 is TGCAGTGCTAGCCCGGCTGGCACAGATACGCAGTATTTT.

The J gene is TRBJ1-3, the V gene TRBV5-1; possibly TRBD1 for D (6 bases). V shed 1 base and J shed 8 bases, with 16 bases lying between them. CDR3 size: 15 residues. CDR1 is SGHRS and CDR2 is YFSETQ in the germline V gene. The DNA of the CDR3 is TGCGCCAGCAGCTTGCCGACAGGTCTTGACGACACCATATATTTT. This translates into CASSLPTGLDDTIYF.

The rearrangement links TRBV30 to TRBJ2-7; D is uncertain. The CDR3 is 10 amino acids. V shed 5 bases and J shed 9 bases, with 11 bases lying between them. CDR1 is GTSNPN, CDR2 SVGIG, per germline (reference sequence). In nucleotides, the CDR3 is TGTGCCTGGGGAAGGGTCGCGCAGTACTTC. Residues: CAWGRVAQYF.

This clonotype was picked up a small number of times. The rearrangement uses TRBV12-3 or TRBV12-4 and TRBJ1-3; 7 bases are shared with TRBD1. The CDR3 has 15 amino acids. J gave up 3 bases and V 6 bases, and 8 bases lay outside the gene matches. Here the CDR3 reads CASSNRQGLGNTIYF. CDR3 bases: TGTGCCAGCAGCAACCGACAGGGCCTTGGAAACACCATATATTTT.

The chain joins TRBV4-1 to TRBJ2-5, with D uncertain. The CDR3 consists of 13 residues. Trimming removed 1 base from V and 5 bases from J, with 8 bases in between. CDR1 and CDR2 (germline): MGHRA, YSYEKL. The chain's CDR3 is CASSQGVLETQYF. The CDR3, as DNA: TGCGCCAGCAGCCAAGGGGTCTTGGAGACCCAGTACTTC.

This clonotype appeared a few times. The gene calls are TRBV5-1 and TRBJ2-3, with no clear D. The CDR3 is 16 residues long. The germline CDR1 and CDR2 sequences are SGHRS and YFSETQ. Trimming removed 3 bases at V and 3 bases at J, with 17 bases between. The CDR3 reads CASSSRALGVTDTQYF. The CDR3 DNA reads TGCGCCAGCAGCTCTCGAGCCCTGGGCGTGACAGATACGCAGTATTTT.

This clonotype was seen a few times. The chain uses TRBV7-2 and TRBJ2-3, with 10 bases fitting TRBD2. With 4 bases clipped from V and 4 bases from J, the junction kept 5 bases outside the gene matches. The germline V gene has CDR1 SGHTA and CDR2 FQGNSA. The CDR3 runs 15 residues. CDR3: CASSSSGSAPDTQYF. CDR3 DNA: TGTGCCAGCAGCTCTAGCGGGAGTGCCCCAGATACGCAGTATTTT.

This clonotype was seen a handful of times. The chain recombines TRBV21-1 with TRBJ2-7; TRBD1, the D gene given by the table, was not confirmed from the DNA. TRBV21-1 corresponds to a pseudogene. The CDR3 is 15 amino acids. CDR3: CASSRRARSSYEQYF. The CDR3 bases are TGTGCCAGCAGCCGCCGGGCAAGGAGCTCCTACGAGCAGTACTTC.

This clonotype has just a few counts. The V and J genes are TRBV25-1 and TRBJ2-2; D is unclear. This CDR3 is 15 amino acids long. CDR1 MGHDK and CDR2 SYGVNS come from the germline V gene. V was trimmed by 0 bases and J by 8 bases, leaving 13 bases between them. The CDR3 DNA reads TGTGCCAGCAGTGAATATCCCTTAGGTCCGGGGGAGCTGTTTTTT. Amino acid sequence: CASSEYPLGPGELFF.

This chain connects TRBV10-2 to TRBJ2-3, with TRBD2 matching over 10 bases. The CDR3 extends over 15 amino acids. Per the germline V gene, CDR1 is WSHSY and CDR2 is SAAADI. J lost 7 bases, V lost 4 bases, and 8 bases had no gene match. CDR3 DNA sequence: TGCGCCAGCAGTGGCGTAGCGGGGGGAACGAATACGCAGTATTTT. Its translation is CASSGVAGGTNTQYF.

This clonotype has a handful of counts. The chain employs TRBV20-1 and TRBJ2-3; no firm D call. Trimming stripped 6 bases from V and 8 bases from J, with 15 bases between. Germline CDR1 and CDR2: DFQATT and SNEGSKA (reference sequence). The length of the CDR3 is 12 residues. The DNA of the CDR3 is TGCAGTGCCAAAAGTGGGTCGGGTACGCAGTATTTT. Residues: CSAKSGSGTQYF.